The present T cell receptor (beta chain) was sequenced within a study of blood T cell repertoires in COVID-19 (dated by TCRdb to about 2020). Broadly, across the study: Samples from collaborators originated in the United States, Italy and Spain and spanned both the acute and convalescent phases of COVID-19. The material from the prospective study consisted of cDNA or gDNA derived from T cells, B-cell-depleted T cells, or PBMCs. The dataset comprised deeply sampled blood TCRbeta repertoires from subjects exposed to, actively infected with, or recovered from COVID-19. Samples were obtained from the ongoing ImmuneRACE study (first 160 participants) and from 950 to 1,500 subjects provided by 6 global collaborators. Where available, HLA class I and class II types were obtained from metadata supplied by the sample provider rather than from assay-based typing. A freely available public database, intended as a resource for researchers studying the immune response to SARS-CoV-2, is where the repertoires were released. A de-identified subject ID, COVID-19 status, age in years and sex were almost always included in the sample metadata.

In regard to this clone: Its binding antigen is unknown. One base away there is no much larger clone; base qualities are not given. The same CDR3 can be traced to other DNA sequences in this sample.

The immunoSEQ Assay, a bias-controlled multiplex PCR, was used to amplify TCRbeta CDR3 regions from genomic DNA. The authors processed their data as follows. Within the assay, amplification of reference gene primers was used to estimate how many nucleated cells each sample contained. To quantify the absolute abundance of each unique TCRbeta CDR3 rearrangement, sequence reads were collapsed and filtered. For each sample, productive Simpson clonality was calculated as the square root of Simpson's diversity index over productive rearrangements. TCRdb limited this immuneACCESS table to in-frame rearrangements with V and J called. A share of clones is missing; checked studies link under half to unresolved V genes, and the rest is unexplained. The DNA was the basis for D and trimming; V, J and clone size are from that table. In all, the sample holds 95,000 to 130,000 clones, and 75% to 95% of those were seen once. Clones ranked in the top ten supply under 2% of the sample.

Including cysteine and phenylalanine, the CDR3 has 14 amino acids. The entry retains the CDR3 DNA only, 42 bases that are in frame from base 1. The germline V gene yields SGHRS for CDR1 and YFSETQ for CDR2. Deletion took 0 bases off V and 4 bases off J, with a span of 11 bases between the germline ends. What the authors observed across the whole study: Clinical and demographic metadata were provided uncurated, with the amount varying by source and participant.

Whole blood was collected in K2EDTA tubes by collaborating institutions according to the institutions' own protocols. For TCRbeta analysis, collaborator samples were shipped as frozen whole blood, as isolated PBMCs, or as DNA extracted from either sample type. The receptor was derived from a human donor with active COVID-19. The donor label of this sample is uncertain. The sample comprised peripheral blood. In this chain, TRBV5-1 is recombined with TRBJ2-7; the best D guess is TRBD2, with 6 bases matching. The sequence in DNA is TGCGCCAGCAGCTTGGCGGGGACTGGGTACGAGCAGTACTTC. It is translated as CASSLAGTGYEQYF. Supplemented by the reference TRBV5-1 and TRBJ2-7 proteins around the CDR3, the complete variable domain is KAGVTQTPRYLIKTRGQQVTLSCSPISGHRSVSWYQQTPGQGLQFLFEYFSETQRNKGNFPGRFSGRQFSNSRSEMNVSTLELGDSALYLCASSLAGTGYEQYFGPGTRLTVT.